Listed below are T cell receptor beta chains from one sample, sequenced in a study of shared clonotypes between healthy human individuals. The data were produced by immunoSEQ multiplex PCR, yet TCRdb's version contains in-frame clones alone and is incomplete. This sample yields about 1.1 million clones, of which approximately 80% are seen a single time; about 0.52% belongs to the top ten. Sequencing was performed on memory CD4+ T cells from PBMCs. The receptor source for this set is a man younger than 35 in good health. Some clones in this sample may be carry-over from other donors' samples. Each CDR3 is given with its conserved first and last residue. Fields, in order: V gene, D gene, clone size, J gene, CDR3 protein, CDR3 DNA. A D gene is named only where the DNA matches it firmly. Expanded clones are given a class, and other clones once, few, many or no size at all.

v_gene: TRBV29-1; d_gene: -; abundance: -; j_gene: TRBJ1-2; CDR3aa: CSVTSAGVLGYTF; CDR3nt: TGCAGCGTCACCTCCGCGGGGGTTCTAGGCTACACCTTC
v_gene: TRBV30; d_gene: TRBD1; abundance: -; j_gene: TRBJ2-6; CDR3aa: CAWSVVDRGRGGANVLTF; CDR3nt: TGTGCCTGGAGTGTGGTGGACAGGGGTCGGGGAGGGGCCAACGTCCTGACTTTC
v_gene: TRBV6-1; d_gene: -; abundance: -; j_gene: TRBJ2-1; CDR3aa: CATSWGTYNEQFF; CDR3nt: TGTGCCACCAGTTGGGGCACCTACAATGAGCAGTTCTTC
v_gene: TRBV5-1; d_gene: -; abundance: -; j_gene: TRBJ2-7; CDR3aa: CASSLAAELYEQYF; CDR3nt: TGCGCCAGCAGCTTGGCGGCGGAACTCTACGAGCAGTACTTC
v_gene: TRBV4-1; d_gene: -; abundance: once; j_gene: TRBJ2-7; CDR3aa: CASSHIGTGSSYEQYF; CDR3nt: TGCGCCAGCAGCCATATCGGGACCGGCAGCTCCTACGAGCAGTACTTC
v_gene: TRBV7-2; d_gene: -; abundance: -; j_gene: TRBJ1-3; CDR3aa: CASSATYSGNTIYF; CDR3nt: TGTGCCAGCTCCGCAACATACTCTGGAAACACCATATATTTT
v_gene: TRBV4-1; d_gene: TRBD1; abundance: -; j_gene: TRBJ2-3; CDR3aa: CASSQFPDRANTDTQYF; CDR3nt: TGCGCCAGCAGCCAATTTCCGGACAGGGCGAACACAGATACGCAGTATTTT
v_gene: TRBV28; d_gene: -; abundance: -; j_gene: TRBJ2-2; CDR3aa: CASISSVGRNTGELFF; CDR3nt: TGTGCCAGCATCTCTTCCGTTGGTAGAAACACCGGGGAGCTGTTTTTT
v_gene: TRBV5-1; d_gene: -; abundance: -; j_gene: TRBJ2-3; CDR3aa: CASSFLGGTDTQYF; CDR3nt: TGCGCCAGCAGCTTCTTAGGGGGCACAGATACGCAGTATTTT
v_gene: TRBV7-2; d_gene: -; abundance: -; j_gene: TRBJ1-1; CDR3aa: CASSLAPFLTEAFF; CDR3nt: TGTGCCAGCAGCTTAGCCCCTTTTTTAACTGAAGCTTTCTTT
v_gene: TRBV5-1; d_gene: TRBD1; abundance: -; j_gene: TRBJ2-5; CDR3aa: CASSSGTVLSWYQETQYF; CDR3nt: TGCGCCAGCAGCTCCGGGACAGTGCTATCTTGGTACCAAGAGACCCAGTACTTC
v_gene: TRBV28; d_gene: -; abundance: -; j_gene: TRBJ2-7; CDR3aa: CASSWAPGLYEQYF; CDR3nt: TGTGCCAGCTCCTGGGCCCCAGGGCTCTACGAGCAGTACTTC
v_gene: TRBV18; d_gene: -; abundance: once; j_gene: TRBJ1-1; CDR3aa: CASSRMNTEAFF; CDR3nt: TGTGCCAGCTCACGGATGAACACTGAAGCTTTCTTT
v_gene: TRBV5-1; d_gene: TRBD1; abundance: -; j_gene: TRBJ1-1; CDR3aa: CASSLRPGQGFAFF; CDR3nt: TGCGCCAGCAGCTTGCGGCCGGGACAGGGTTTCGCTTTCTTT
v_gene: TRBV11-2; d_gene: -; abundance: few; j_gene: TRBJ2-1; CDR3aa: CASSLARVYNEQFF; CDR3nt: TGTGCCAGCAGCTTAGCCAGGGTCTACAATGAGCAGTTCTTC
v_gene: TRBV30; d_gene: TRBD1; abundance: -; j_gene: TRBJ2-7; CDR3aa: CAWTRGGGYEQYF; CDR3nt: TGTGCCTGGACTAGAGGGGGCGGTTACGAGCAGTACTTC
v_gene: TRBV4-3; d_gene: -; abundance: -; j_gene: TRBJ1-2; CDR3aa: CASSQDRDGRANYGYTF; CDR3nt: TGCGCCAGCAGCCAAGATAGGGACGGCAGAGCTAACTATGGCTACACCTTC
v_gene: TRBV21-1; d_gene: -; abundance: once; j_gene: TRBJ1-4; CDR3aa: CASSNPEVTGNEKLFF; CDR3nt: TGTGCCAGCAGCAACCCTGAAGTGACGGGGAATGAAAAACTGTTTTTT
v_gene: TRBV7-9; d_gene: -; abundance: -; j_gene: TRBJ2-1; CDR3aa: CASSLVANEQFF; CDR3nt: TGTGCCAGCAGCTTGGTAGCCAATGAGCAGTTCTTC
v_gene: TRBV5-4; d_gene: -; abundance: -; j_gene: TRBJ2-5; CDR3aa: CASSLARVGETQYF; CDR3nt: TGTGCCAGCAGCTTGGCTAGGGTTGGAGAGACCCAGTACTTC
v_gene: TRBV28; d_gene: -; abundance: -; j_gene: TRBJ2-5; CDR3aa: CATARAEETQYF; CDR3nt: TGTGCCACCGCTCGGGCAGAAGAGACCCAGTACTTC
v_gene: TRBV5-4; d_gene: -; abundance: -; j_gene: TRBJ1-2; CDR3aa: CASSLGHRSYGYTF; CDR3nt: TGTGCCAGCAGCTTGGGTCATCGCAGCTATGGCTACACCTTC
v_gene: TRBV2; d_gene: -; abundance: -; j_gene: TRBJ2-7; CDR3aa: CASSYRADSYEQYF; CDR3nt: TGTGCCAGCAGCTACAGGGCCGACTCCTACGAGCAGTACTTC
v_gene: TRBV5-5; d_gene: -; abundance: -; j_gene: TRBJ1-2; CDR3aa: CASSLSSGWREGPSYGYTF; CDR3nt: TGTGCCAGCAGCTTATCCTCAGGGTGGCGTGAAGGGCCTAGCTATGGCTACACCTTC
v_gene: TRBV5-5; d_gene: -; abundance: -; j_gene: TRBJ1-4; CDR3aa: CASSLDRWTSNEKLFF; CDR3nt: TGTGCCAGCAGCTTGGACAGGTGGACTTCTAATGAAAAACTGTTTTTT
v_gene: TRBV5-1; d_gene: -; abundance: -; j_gene: TRBJ2-1; CDR3aa: CASERDIGSYNEQFF; CDR3nt: TGCGCCAGCGAGCGGGACATTGGATCCTACAATGAGCAGTTCTTC
v_gene: TRBV28; d_gene: TRBD1; abundance: -; j_gene: TRBJ2-4; CDR3aa: CASSRTGLSRIKNIQYF; CDR3nt: TGTGCCAGCAGCCGGACAGGGCTCAGCCGTATTAAAAACATTCAGTACTTC
v_gene: TRBV5-1; d_gene: TRBD1; abundance: -; j_gene: TRBJ2-3; CDR3aa: CASSLAQGEYTQYF; CDR3nt: TGCGCCAGCAGCTTGGCGCAGGGGGAGTATACGCAGTATTTT
v_gene: TRBV30; d_gene: -; abundance: -; j_gene: TRBJ2-5; CDR3aa: CAWSPPASVQETQYF; CDR3nt: TGTGCCTGGAGTCCCCCAGCGAGTGTACAAGAGACCCAGTACTTC
v_gene: TRBV19; d_gene: -; abundance: -; j_gene: TRBJ1-1; CDR3aa: CASSIDGGRMNTEAFF; CDR3nt: TGTGCCAGTAGTATAGACGGAGGCAGGATGAACACTGAAGCTTTCTTT
v_gene: TRBV5-1; d_gene: -; abundance: -; j_gene: TRBJ2-5; CDR3aa: CASSLLSPLAEETQYF; CDR3nt: TGCGCCAGCAGCTTGCTATCCCCTTTAGCGGAAGAGACCCAGTACTTC
v_gene: TRBV28; d_gene: TRBD1; abundance: -; j_gene: TRBJ1-1; CDR3aa: CASTPMKGAATEAFF; CDR3nt: TGTGCCAGCACCCCGATGAAGGGGGCGGCCACTGAAGCTTTCTTT
v_gene: TRBV5-4; d_gene: TRBD1; abundance: few; j_gene: TRBJ1-5; CDR3aa: CASSAYGQGGQHF; CDR3nt: TGTGCCAGCAGCGCCTACGGACAGGGTGGTCAGCATTTT
v_gene: TRBV11-1; d_gene: TRBD2; abundance: -; j_gene: TRBJ2-2; CDR3aa: CASSLAGPPGELFF; CDR3nt: TGTGCCAGCTCTCTAGCGGGCCCCCCCGGGGAGCTGTTTTTT
v_gene: TRBV15; d_gene: TRBD1; abundance: -; j_gene: TRBJ2-5; CDR3aa: CATSRQGAYQETQYF; CDR3nt: TGTGCCACCAGCAGACAGGGGGCGTACCAAGAGACCCAGTACTTC
v_gene: TRBV11-3; d_gene: -; abundance: -; j_gene: TRBJ2-1; CDR3aa: CASSRMSGTYNEQFF; CDR3nt: TGTGCCAGCAGCCGTATGTCCGGGACCTACAATGAGCAGTTCTTC
v_gene: TRBV11-3; d_gene: -; abundance: -; j_gene: TRBJ2-1; CDR3aa: CASSLTLGGLNEQFF; CDR3nt: TGTGCCAGCAGCTTAACCTTAGGGGGGCTAAATGAGCAGTTCTTC
v_gene: TRBV19; d_gene: -; abundance: -; j_gene: TRBJ1-2; CDR3aa: CASTSVQANYGYTF; CDR3nt: TGTGCCAGTACAAGCGTCCAAGCTAACTATGGCTACACCTTC
v_gene: TRBV19; d_gene: TRBD1; abundance: -; j_gene: TRBJ1-2; CDR3aa: CASRTGVYGYTF; CDR3nt: TGTGCCAGCCGGACAGGAGTATATGGCTACACCTTC
v_gene: TRBV9; d_gene: -; abundance: -; j_gene: TRBJ1-2; CDR3aa: CASSVGQGNYGYTF; CDR3nt: TGTGCCAGCAGCGTAGGGCAGGGCAACTATGGCTACACCTTC
v_gene: TRBV11-3; d_gene: TRBD2; abundance: -; j_gene: TRBJ2-3; CDR3aa: CASSNPPGGSDTQYF; CDR3nt: TGTGCCAGCAGCAACCCACCCGGGGGGTCAGATACGCAGTATTTT
v_gene: TRBV10-3; d_gene: -; abundance: -; j_gene: TRBJ2-5; CDR3aa: CAINRDRGETQYF; CDR3nt: TGTGCCATCAACAGGGATCGGGGGGAGACCCAGTACTTC
v_gene: TRBV4-1; d_gene: -; abundance: few; j_gene: TRBJ2-2; CDR3aa: CASSLGSGGGTGELFF; CDR3nt: TGCGCCAGCAGCCTCGGGTCAGGGGGAGGCACCGGGGAGCTGTTTTTT
v_gene: TRBV28; d_gene: -; abundance: -; j_gene: TRBJ1-2; CDR3aa: CASSLLKAQGGYTF; CDR3nt: TGTGCCAGCAGCCTACTTAAGGCCCAGGGGGGCTACACCTTC
v_gene: TRBV5-1; d_gene: -; abundance: -; j_gene: TRBJ1-5; CDR3aa: CASSGSLGPDSNQPQHF; CDR3nt: TGCGCCAGCAGCGGGAGTCTGGGACCCGATAGCAATCAGCCCCAGCATTTT
v_gene: TRBV28; d_gene: -; abundance: -; j_gene: TRBJ1-2; CDR3aa: CASSLGGYGYTF; CDR3nt: TGTGCCAGCAGTTTGGGAGGGTATGGCTACACCTTC
v_gene: TRBV6-1; d_gene: TRBD1; abundance: -; j_gene: TRBJ1-2; CDR3aa: CASIRDRGRDGYTF; CDR3nt: TGTGCCAGCATCCGGGACAGGGGGAGGGATGGCTACACCTTC
v_gene: TRBV30; d_gene: TRBD1; abundance: -; j_gene: TRBJ1-4; CDR3aa: CAWQAEGAHEKLFF; CDR3nt: TGTGCCTGGCAAGCGGAGGGGGCGCATGAAAAACTGTTTTTT
v_gene: TRBV4-1; d_gene: TRBD2; abundance: -; j_gene: TRBJ2-5; CDR3aa: CASSQWGGSGKTQYF; CDR3nt: TGCGCCAGCAGCCAATGGGGAGGGTCAGGGAAGACCCAGTACTTC